A selection of T cell receptor beta chains follows, all from one sample in a study of blood T cell repertoires in COVID-19. Libraries were prepared by immunoSEQ multiplex PCR; TCRdb keeps only in-frame clonotypes and omits some of them. The table has fewer than 200,000 clones, approximately 79% seen once. Sequences were obtained from PBMCs or T cells enriched from blood (not recorded which). These receptor sequences come from a woman aged 70-85 years in a cohort exposed to, infected with or recovered from COVID-19 (not recorded which). CDR3s include the opening cysteine and the closing phenylalanine or tryptophan. D genes are given only for firm matches. Expanded clones get a size class; other rows say once, few or many, or leave the size out.

clone_size j_call d_call v_call cdr3_nt cdr3_aa
NA TRBJ2-1 TRBD2 TRBV4-3 TGCGCCAGCAGCGCCTTTAGCGGGAGCCTGGTTGAGCAGTTCTTC CASSAFSGSLVEQFF
NA TRBJ2-1 TRBD2 TRBV7-2 TGTGCCAGCAGCTTAGATCTAGCGGGAGGCCGGACGGCGACTGAGCAGTTCTTC CASSLDLAGGRTATEQFF
NA TRBJ1-1 TRBD1 TRBV6-5 TGTGCCAGCAAGACCAGGGGGTTGACTGAAGCTTTCTTT CASKTRGLTEAFF
NA TRBJ2-7 TRBD1 TRBV5-5 TGTGCCAGCAGCTTCTGGACAGGGGACTCCTACGAGCAGTACTTC CASSFWTGDSYEQYF
NA TRBJ2-1 NA TRBV5-1 TGCGCCAGCAGCTTGGTTGCCCCCGGTGAGCAGTTCTTC CASSLVAPGEQFF
NA TRBJ2-1 NA TRBV5-1 TGCGCCAGCGCTATACACAATGAGCAGTTCTTC CASAIHNEQFF
many TRBJ1-1 TRBD1 TRBV11-1 TGTGCCAGCAGCTCGAATCGACAGGGCAAGAACACTGAAGCTTTCTTT CASSSNRQGKNTEAFF
NA TRBJ2-6 TRBD1 TRBV28 TGTGCCAGCAGCAGTACAGGGGCTGGGGCCAACGTCCTGACTTTC CASSSTGAGANVLTF
NA TRBJ2-1 NA TRBV9 TGTGCCAGCAGCGCCACTACTCTTAGTAGGAATGAGCAGTTCTTC CASSATTLSRNEQFF
NA TRBJ2-1 NA TRBV10-3 TGTGCCATCAGTGAGTCCACTAAACAGGAGTCCAATGAGCAGTTCTTC CAISESTKQESNEQFF
few TRBJ2-5 TRBD2 TRBV27 TGTGCCAGTAGCGGGAGTCAACAAGAGACCCAGTACTTC CASSGSQQETQYF
NA TRBJ1-5 NA TRBV28 TGTGCCGTATACCCCCTGTCCTCTGGCGGGGCTCAGCCCCAGCATTTT CAVYPLSSGGAQPQHF
NA TRBJ2-7 NA TRBV7-2 TGTGCCAGCAGCTTAGTACTCCGCTACGAGCAGTACTTC CASSLVLRYEQYF
NA TRBJ2-2 TRBD1 TRBV11-3 TGTGCCAGCAGCTTAAGGGGGACAGGGAGGGCCGGGGAGCTGTTTTTT CASSLRGTGRAGELFF
NA TRBJ2-5 NA TRBV28 TGTGCCAGCAGTCCAAGTCTCCCAGGGCCGGTGGAGACCCAGTACTTC CASSPSLPGPVETQYF
NA TRBJ2-7 NA TRBV7-9 TGTGCCAGCAGCCAAATGGGGGGAGGTTCTCTCGAGCAGTACTTC CASSQMGGGSLEQYF
few TRBJ2-7 NA TRBV5-4 TGTGCCAGCAGCATCAAAGTAGGCGGTGAGGACGAGCAGTACTTC CASSIKVGGEDEQYF
NA TRBJ2-1 NA TRBV7-2 TGTGCCAGCAGCCAGGATTTAATGCCCTACAATGAGCAGTTCTTC CASSQDLMPYNEQFF
NA TRBJ1-4 NA TRBV7-8 TGTGCCAGCAGCTTATGGGGGGGTGAAAAACTGTTTTTT CASSLWGGEKLFF
NA TRBJ2-1 NA TRBV7-2 TGTGCCAGCAGCTTATCTGCTAGCGGCGGGACACAAAGGGAGTTCTTC CASSLSASGGTQREFF
NA TRBJ1-5 TRBD1 TRBV27 TGTGCCAGCAGTTGCCGGGACAGGGTCTGTGAACGGCCCCAGCATTTT CASSCRDRVCERPQHF
NA TRBJ2-3 TRBD2 TRBV10-3 TGTGCCATCAGTGATTCGGCTAGCGGGAGGATAAATACGCAGTATTTT CAISDSASGRINTQYF
NA TRBJ1-2 NA TRBV5-1 TGCGCCAGCAGCTTGGTGTCAGGGGCTGGCTACACCTTC CASSLVSGAGYTF
NA TRBJ1-1 TRBD1 TRBV19 TGTGCCAGTAGTACGGGACAGGGGGCGTTCGCTGAAGCTTTCTTT CASSTGQGAFAEAFF
NA TRBJ1-1 NA TRBV4-3 TGCGCCAGCAGCCAAGAATGGGGGACACCAGGGGCTTTCTTT CASSQEWGTPGAFF
NA TRBJ1-2 NA TRBV28 TGTGCCAGCAGTTTTACCCGACAGAGCAATGGCTACACCTTC CASSFTRQSNGYTF
few TRBJ2-3 TRBD2 TRBV19 TGTGCCACCAGGACTAGCGGGAGAGCAGATACGCAGTATTTT CATRTSGRADTQYF
NA TRBJ1-4 TRBD1 TRBV18 TGTGCCAGCTCACCTCAGGGGGCGAGTACGGCTAATGAAAAACTGTTTTTT CASSPQGASTANEKLFF
NA TRBJ2-7 TRBD2 TRBV11-2 TGTGCCAGCAGCTTTACTAGCGGGGGGACCTACGAGCAGTACTTC CASSFTSGGTYEQYF
NA TRBJ2-7 NA TRBV7-2 TGTGCCAGCAGCTTAGCGACTTTTGGGACAACGTACGAGCAGTACTTC CASSLATFGTTYEQYF
NA TRBJ2-2 NA TRBV5-1 TGCGCCAGCAGCTTAGTCGTTGCGGCGAACACCGGGGAGCTGTTTTTT CASSLVVAANTGELFF
once TRBJ1-3 NA TRBV6-5 TGTGCGAGCTTCGCCCGGGAGTTTGGAAACACCATATATTTT CASFAREFGNTIYF
NA TRBJ2-3 TRBD1 TRBV29-1 TGCAGCGTTGACGACAGGGTTGTAGATACGCAGTATTTT CSVDDRVVDTQYF
NA TRBJ1-6 NA TRBV12-3/TRBV12-4 TGTGCCAGCACCTTACAGGGTCACTCACCCCTCCACTTT CASTLQGHSPLHF
NA TRBJ2-5 NA TRBV4-2 TGTGCCAGCAGCCAACGAGCGGAAGAGACCCAGTACTTC CASSQRAEETQYF
NA TRBJ2-3 TRBD2 TRBV11-2 TGTGCCAGCAGCTTAGGGGTCGGGAGGGGAGATACGCAGTATTTT CASSLGVGRGDTQYF
NA TRBJ1-4 NA TRBV7-9 TGTGCCAGCAGCGAGCAGGCGCCTCCAAATGAAAAACTGTTTTTT CASSEQAPPNEKLFF
few TRBJ1-2 TRBD1 TRBV6-1 TGTGCCAGCAGTGTCTTCTCGCCTGGACAGGGGAATGGCTACACCTTC CASSVFSPGQGNGYTF
NA TRBJ2-7 TRBD1 TRBV13 TGTGCCAGCAGCCCGGACAGGGACTACGAGCAGTACTTC CASSPDRDYEQYF
NA TRBJ1-2 TRBD1 TRBV7-9 TGTGCCAGCAGCTTGTCGGGACAGGGAAACTATGGCTACACCTTC CASSLSGQGNYGYTF
NA TRBJ2-7 NA TRBV7-8 TGTGCCAGCAGCAAAGGGGTGGAGCAGTACTTC CASSKGVEQYF
NA TRBJ1-4 NA TRBV9 TGTGCCAGCAGCGTGGAAGGGAGTAGTGAAAAACTGTTTTTT CASSVEGSSEKLFF
NA TRBJ2-2 TRBD1 TRBV5-1 TGCGCCAGCAGTTCCGGGACAGGGGCCCCCGGGGAGCTGTTTTTT CASSSGTGAPGELFF
NA TRBJ1-5 NA TRBV6-2/TRBV6-3 TGTGCCAGCAGTTACTCCCCGGACTTGGGGATCAATCAGCCCCAGCATTTT CASSYSPDLGINQPQHF
once TRBJ2-1 NA TRBV5-1 TGCGCCAGCAGCCCCATGACACCCATAAATAATGAGCAGTTCTTC CASSPMTPINNEQFF
NA TRBJ2-2 NA TRBV19 TGTGCCAGTAGAGGGATCAGGGACTCCACCGGGGAGCTGTTTTTT CASRGIRDSTGELFF
NA TRBJ2-1 NA TRBV5-4 TGTGCCAGCAGCTTAGAGCTTTACAATGAGCAGTTCTTC CASSLELYNEQFF
NA TRBJ2-3 NA TRBV18 TGTGCCAGCTCCCCCCAGGGGCCCACAGATACGCAGTATTTT CASSPQGPTDTQYF
NA TRBJ1-6 NA TRBV4-1 TGCGCCAGCAGCCAAGTGGGAGCGAGGAGCTCCTATAATTCACCCCTCCACTTT CASSQVGARSSYNSPLHF
NA TRBJ1-5 NA TRBV24-1 TGTGCCACACCAGACCGGGGTCAGCCCCAGCATTTT CATPDRGQPQHF
NA TRBJ2-1 NA TRBV27 TGTGCCAGCAGTTTTTTTGGGAGAGGACCTTACAATGAGCAGTTCTTC CASSFFGRGPYNEQFF
NA TRBJ2-1 NA TRBV13 TGTGCCAGCAGCCCTTCTATAAGCTCCTACAATGAGCAGTTCTTC CASSPSISSYNEQFF
NA TRBJ2-1 NA TRBV2 TGTGCCAGCAGGGACAGAGGTTCTGGGGAGCAGTTCTTC CASRDRGSGEQFF